A single sample gave rise to the 15 T cell receptor beta chains below, sequenced in a study of T cell responses to AZD1222 COVID-19 vaccine. Profiling relied on immunoSEQ multiplex PCR, and the TCRdb table lists in-frame clones only, not all of them. This table has tens of thousands of clones, around 84% appearing once. The sample was peripheral blood, taken on day 0 of AZD1222 vaccination. The receptor set was obtained from an adult in good health.

The rearrangement uses TRBV7-6 and TRBJ2-5, with 7 bases fitting TRBD2. The CDR3 is 15 residues long. The germline gives CDR1 SGHVS, CDR2 FNYEAQ. Trimming at V came to 3 bases and at J to 4 bases, leaving 8 bases not matched to a gene. The CDR3 here is CASSFKAGTPETQYF. The CDR3 nucleotides are TGTGCCAGCAGCTTCAAAGCGGGGACCCCAGAGACCCAGTACTTC.

The chain carries TRBV5-3 and TRBJ2-1; 7 bases are a match to TRBD1. TRBV5-3 is flagged as an ORF with uncertain function. Losses at the gene ends were 4 bases for V and 7 bases for J; bases not matched to a gene: 14. The CDR3 loop spans 16 amino acids. CDR3 protein: CARSPTEGALRNEQFF. CDR3 nucleotide sequence: TGTGCCAGAAGCCCCACCGAGGGGGCACTAAGAAATGAGCAGTTCTTC.

The V and J genes are TRBV5-6 and TRBJ2-3; D gene unclear. The CDR3 covers 11 residues. Trimming removed 2 bases at V and 6 bases at J, with 4 bases between. The V gene's germline CDR1 is SGHDT and CDR2 YYEEEE. The CDR3: CASSLGDTQYF. The CDR3 coding sequence is TGTGCCAGCAGCTTAGGTGATACGCAGTATTTT.

A few counts support this clone. The chain couples TRBV6-5 to TRBJ1-6, with 10 bases identical to TRBD1. The ends lost 6 bases at V and 9 bases at J; junction bases unmatched: 8. CDR3 size: 15 residues. Germline lookup yields CDR1 MNHEY and CDR2 SVGAGI. The CDR3 nucleotides are TGTGCCAGCAGCTCTGGACAGGGGGGAATTTCACCCCTCCACTTT. Its protein is CASSSGQGGISPLHF.

This rearrangement joins TRBV15 to TRBJ1-1; 12 bases fit TRBD1. The CDR3 has 17 residues. The ends lost 4 bases at V and 0 bases at J; junction bases unmatched: 6. CDR1 and CDR2 (germline): LNHNV, YYDKDF (reference sequence). The CDR3 DNA reads TGTGCCACCAGCAAACCCGGGACAGGGGGCTTGAACACTGAAGCTTTCTTT. It specifies CATSKPGTGGLNTEAFF.

There are a few counts of this clone. The chain uses TRBV30 and TRBJ1-2; no firm D call. Germline CDR1 is GTSNPN and CDR2 is SVGIG (reference sequence). The ends were cut back, 3 bases at V and 7 bases at J, with 15 bases in the middle. This CDR3 contains 13 residues. CDR3 sequence: CAWRNTWAAGYTF. CDR3 DNA sequence: TGTGCCTGGAGAAATACGTGGGCAGCTGGCTACACCTTC.

The chain joins TRBV7-8 to TRBJ1-2, with TRBD1 as a possible D gene (5 bases). The V and J ends lost 1 base and 6 bases respectively, with 27 bases between them. CDR1 is SGHVS, CDR2 FQNEAQ, per germline. The CDR3 is 19 residues long. CDR3 coding DNA: TGTGCCAGCAGCTTAGATCGACTGGTTCCTGTCGTATTGGGGGATGGCTACACCTTC. Encoded protein: CASSLDRLVPVVLGDGYTF.

This clone has just a few counts. V is TRBV7-9 and J is TRBJ1-1; D not certain. Germline values: CDR1 SEHNR, CDR2 FQNEAQ (reference sequence). V gave up 1 base and J gave up 3 bases, with 9 bases separating them. The CDR3 contains 14 residues. The CDR3 DNA is TGTGCCAGCAGCTTAGTCCGGGTTTACACTGAAGCTTTCTTT. Its protein is CASSLVRVYTEAFF. The entire variable domain, with the rest obtained from reference TRBV7-9 and TRBJ1-1, is as follows: DTGVSQNPRHKITKRGQNVTFRCDPISEHNRLYWYRQTLGQGPEFLTYFQNEAQLEKSRLLSDRFSAERPKGSFSTLEIQRTEQGDSAMYLCASSLVRVYTEAFFGQGTRLTVV.

The CDR3 reads CASSPGTGSYEQYF. In DNA form, the CDR3 reads TGTGCCAGCAGCCCCGGGACAGGGTCCTACGAGCAGTACTTC. J is TRBJ2-7 and V is TRBV6-5; 9 positions agree with TRBD1. Per the germline V gene, CDR1 is MNHEY and CDR2 is SVGAGI. V dropped 6 bases and J dropped 1; count of bases not matched to a gene: 4. The CDR3 has 14 residues.

The rearrangement uses TRBV20-1 and TRBJ2-1; no firm D call. The germline V gene encodes CDR1 DFQATT and CDR2 SNEGSKA (reference sequence). The CDR3 has 11 residues. V gave up 5 bases and J gave up 12 bases, with 14 bases separating them. The CDR3 DNA reads as TGCAGTGCTGGGCCCTCAGGTTGGCAGTTCTTC. Translating gives CSAGPSGWQFF.

The rearrangement joins TRBV5-4 to TRBJ2-3; a weak D match, TRBD1 (5 bases). The germline CDR1 and CDR2 sequences are SGHNT and YYREEE (reference sequence). The CDR3 is made up of 16 amino acids. V lost 4 bases to trimming and J lost 2 bases, with 17 bases between them. The CDR3 sequence: CASSQGPNGHTDTQYF. The CDR3 bases are TGTGCCAGCAGCCAGGGCCCGAACGGCCACACAGATACGCAGTATTTT. The entire variable domain, with the rest obtained from reference TRBV5-4 and TRBJ2-3, is as follows: ETGVTQSPTHLIKTRGQQVTLRCSSQSGHNTVSWYQQALGQGPQFIFQYYREEENGRGNFPPRFSGLQFPNYSSELNVNALELDDSALYLCASSQGPNGHTDTQYFGPGTRLTVL.

The J gene is TRBJ2-2, the V gene TRBV5-1; 12 positions match TRBD2. V was clipped by 2 bases and J by 5 bases; unmatched bases: 7. This CDR3 spans 17 amino acids. Germline lookup yields CDR1 SGHRS and CDR2 YFSETQ. CDR3 sequence: CASSLLTSGRGTGELFF. The CDR3 DNA is TGCGCCAGCAGCTTACTGACTAGCGGGAGAGGGACCGGGGAGCTGTTTTTT.

This CDR3 reads CASSSRLAGGPRSDTQYF. Here the CDR3 DNA reads TGTGCCAGCAGCTCCCGACTAGCGGGAGGGCCAAGGTCAGATACGCAGTATTTT. V is TRBV13 and J is TRBJ2-3, with 14 bases fitting TRBD2. Germline CDR1 reads PRHDT; CDR2 reads FYEKMQ (reference sequence). J lost 4 bases, V lost 4 bases, and 10 bases had no gene match. The CDR3 covers 18 residues.

The chain couples TRBV6-5 to TRBJ1-2; no firm D call. V gave up 6 bases and J gave up 3 bases, with 8 bases separating them. The CDR3 length is 12 residues. Germline lookup yields CDR1 MNHEY and CDR2 SVGAGI. Here the CDR3 DNA reads TGTGCCAGCAGCGTCCGGGACTATGGCTACACCTTC. It codes for CASSVRDYGYTF.

V usage is TRBV7-6 and J usage is TRBJ2-1, with 9 bases identical to TRBD2. V lost 5 bases and J lost 5; bases outside the gene matches: 7. In germline, CDR1 is SGHVS, CDR2 FNYEAQ. CDR3 length equals 15 residues. CDR3 bases: TGTGCCAGCAGCCGCGGGTTAGCGGGGGACAATGAGCAGTTCTTC. As protein: CASSRGLAGDNEQFF.